These T cell receptor beta chains were read from a single sample in a study of response to subunit inactivated influenza vaccine. From the RT-PCR reads, TCRdb called clonotypes with MiXCR, one entry per CDR3 protein. The data contain just under 550,000 distinct CDR3 sequences, approximately 22% of them singletons. Another study also made use of these data, one on T cells expressing NK-cell markers.

The sequences come from CD4+ T cells sorted from PBMCs, collected 11 to 12 days after vaccination. The receptors were gathered from a man aged 45-60 years who received an inactivated influenza vaccine. CDR3s include the opening cysteine and the closing phenylalanine or tryptophan. The order of the fields is CDR3 length, V gene, D gene, clone size, J gene, CDR3 protein. D genes are given only for firm matches. Size is stated for part of the rows, as once, few or many counts, or as a class when the clone is expanded.

length: 15; V: TRBV14; D: TRBD1; size: .; J: TRBJ2-3; CDR3: CASSQLTGKTDTQYF
length: 14; V: TRBV12-3/TRBV12-4; D: TRBD1; size: few; J: TRBJ1-6; CDR3: CASSADRVNSPLHF
length: 16; V: TRBV9; D: TRBD2; size: .; J: TRBJ2-3; CDR3: CASSVVAGGAQDTQYF
length: 12; V: TRBV28; D: .; size: once; J: TRBJ2-1; CDR3: CASSLPRYEQFF
length: 15; V: TRBV11-2; D: TRBD2; size: .; J: TRBJ2-5; CDR3: CASSAVSGSGETQYF
length: 15; V: TRBV12-3/TRBV12-4; D: TRBD1; size: many; J: TRBJ1-5; CDR3: CASSSTGGLGQPQHF
length: 19; V: TRBV9; D: TRBD2; size: few; J: TRBJ2-3; CDR3: CASSRIGLAGALSRDTQYF
length: 14; V: TRBV12-3/TRBV12-4; D: .; size: few; J: TRBJ1-5; CDR3: CASSHGGDNQPQHF
length: 13; V: TRBV10-3; D: .; size: once; J: TRBJ1-6; CDR3: CAISEKPDSPLHF
length: 14; V: TRBV6-1; D: TRBD1; size: .; J: TRBJ1-4; CDR3: CASSKTGGSEKLFF
length: 12; V: TRBV29-1; D: .; size: .; J: TRBJ2-3; CDR3: CSVSTSTDTQYF
length: 13; V: TRBV12-3/TRBV12-4; D: .; size: .; J: TRBJ1-2; CDR3: CASRAGKLGGYTF
length: 18; V: TRBV6-5; D: .; size: .; J: TRBJ2-2; CDR3: CASSYSGSTGGNTGELFF
length: 15; V: TRBV9; D: .; size: .; J: TRBJ2-3; CDR3: CASSVSGLGTDTQYF
length: 13; V: TRBV7-2; D: .; size: many; J: TRBJ2-7; CDR3: CASSLFPAYEQYF
length: 11; V: TRBV30; D: .; size: .; J: TRBJ1-2; CDR3: CAWIFVGEHTF
length: 12; V: TRBV15; D: .; size: many; J: TRBJ2-5; CDR3: CATSRDQETQYF
length: 13; V: TRBV7-9; D: .; size: .; J: TRBJ2-7; CDR3: CASSSGTPGEQYF
length: 12; V: TRBV6-1; D: .; size: .; J: TRBJ2-3; CDR3: CASSENLRTQYF
length: 17; V: TRBV5-1; D: TRBD2; size: few; J: TRBJ2-2; CDR3: CASSAPTSAPNTGELFF
length: 15; V: TRBV3-1; D: .; size: .; J: TRBJ2-7; CDR3: CASSNPGGGTYEQYF
length: 14; V: TRBV11-2; D: .; size: few; J: TRBJ1-6; CDR3: CASSLGGEYSPLHF
length: 13; V: TRBV12-3/TRBV12-4; D: .; size: .; J: TRBJ1-1; CDR3: CASTLLGNTEAFF
length: 13; V: TRBV24-1; D: TRBD1; size: few; J: TRBJ2-5; CDR3: CATRSGQGETQYF
length: 16; V: TRBV19; D: .; size: once; J: TRBJ1-1; CDR3: CASSIPQGTRLTEAFF
length: 18; V: TRBV7-9; D: TRBD1; size: medium-sized; J: TRBJ1-5; CDR3: CASSSGSGTGRQDQPQHF
length: 16; V: TRBV5-5; D: TRBD1; size: once; J: TRBJ1-2; CDR3: CASSLEGGATPFGYTF
length: 15; V: TRBV12-3/TRBV12-4; D: .; size: .; J: TRBJ1-5; CDR3: CASSLGMYSNQPQHF
length: 13; V: TRBV5-1; D: TRBD1; size: many; J: TRBJ2-7; CDR3: CASSFGQAREQYF
length: 16; V: TRBV5-6; D: .; size: .; J: TRBJ1-4; CDR3: CASSLGGGKGSEKLFF
length: 17; V: TRBV7-9; D: .; size: .; J: TRBJ2-3; CDR3: CASSPRPGPPHGDTQYF
length: 16; V: TRBV6-1; D: TRBD2; size: .; J: TRBJ2-1; CDR3: CASSLPLAGDYNEQFF
length: 14; V: TRBV5-1; D: TRBD1; size: few; J: TRBJ1-6; CDR3: CASSPDRGYSPLHF
length: 17; V: TRBV29-1; D: TRBD2; size: few; J: TRBJ2-1; CDR3: CSVDETSSMKKDNEQFF